This TCR beta chain comes out of a study of T cell repertoires in cytomegalovirus infection. TCRdb reprocessed the reads via MiXCR and lists one record per CDR3 protein. The top ten clones hold about a sixth of a sample with about 140,000 distinct CDR3 sequences, about 6.3% of them seen once. The length of the CDR3 is 15 residues. V was cut by 2 bases and J by 0 bases, with 10 bases left in between. Germline assignment: CDR1 SNHLY and CDR2 FYNNEI. This clonotype was observed a handful of times. This chain joins TRBV2 and TRBJ2-5, with D possibly being TRBD2 (7 bases). The specimen was PBMCs. The TCR sequence derives from a human donor in good health (CMV status not recorded). Some clones in this sample may be carry-over from other donors' samples. The CDR3 spells CASSERGGYQETQYF. The CDR3 coding sequence is TGTGCCAGCAGTGAAAGGGGGGGGTACCAAGAGACCCAGTACTTC.